The 6 T cell receptor beta chains given below trace back to one sample, sequenced in a study of PD-L1 blockade in urothelial cancer. Sample time point: pretreatment peripheral blood. Data came from immunoSEQ multiplex PCR; TCRdb stores just in-frame clones and leaves some out. The table has tens of thousands of clones, around 81% seen once. Specimen: PBMCs, collected around atezolizumab (anti-PD-L1) treatment. The source of these receptors is a man in his 70s with urothelial cancer.

The rearrangement uses TRBV18 and TRBJ1-2; 10 bases align to TRBD1. In germline, CDR1 is KGHSH, CDR2 LQKENI. The CDR3 consists of 15 residues. Trimming removed 5 bases from V and 4 bases from J; junction bases left unmatched: 7. The CDR3 loop reads CASSSSGTGVYGYTF. The CDR3 coding sequence is TGTGCCAGCTCATCCTCCGGGACAGGGGTCTATGGCTACACCTTC.

This clone turned up a few times. The rearrangement links TRBV6-6 to TRBJ2-5; no clear D gene. In germline, CDR1 is MNHNY, CDR2 SVGAGI (reference sequence). V was trimmed by 5 bases and J by 4 bases, leaving 8 bases between them. This CDR3 has 12 amino acids. Written as DNA, the CDR3 is TGTGCCAGCAGTCCCAAGCCAGAGACCCAGTACTTC. Residues: CASSPKPETQYF.

Of note for this clone: A read error may account for a junction end that differs from germline. This chain uses TRBV9 with TRBJ2-1; 15 nucleotides line up with TRBD2. The CDR3 extends over 16 amino acids. Germline-derived CDR1 and CDR2 are SGDLS and YYNGEE. The CDR3 DNA reads as TGTGCCGGCAGCCCAGGACTAGCGGGAGGGCGGAATGAGCAGTTCTTC. Translating it yields CAGSPGLAGGRNEQFF.

The rearrangement uses TRBV7-3 and TRBJ2-1, with a weak D call TRBD1 (6 bases). V lost 5 bases, J lost 5 bases, and 13 bases lay in between. From germline, CDR1 is SGHTA and CDR2 FQGTGA. This CDR3 spans 14 amino acids. This CDR3 reads CASSQPGADNEQFF. The DNA of the CDR3 is TGTGCCAGCAGCCAACCAGGGGCGGACAATGAGCAGTTCTTC.

In DNA, the CDR3 is TGCGCCAGCAGCCAAAGCCGACTAGCAAATGAGCAGTTCTTC. Amino acids: CASSQSRLANEQFF. The chain couples TRBV4-3 to TRBJ2-1; 7 bases line up with TRBD2. CDR1 LGHNA and CDR2 YSLEER come from the germline V gene. This CDR3 comprises 14 residues. J gave up 7 bases and V 2 bases, and 5 bases lay outside the gene matches.

The chain is built from TRBV6-5 and TRBJ1-2; 10 bases map to TRBD1. Trimming cost V 7 bases and J 5 bases; bases outside gene matches: 10. The CDR3 is 15 residues long. CDR1 is MNHEY, CDR2 SVGAGI, per germline. The CDR3 DNA is TGTGCCAGCAACAATCCCGGGACAGGGGAATATGGCTACACCTTC. This translates into CASNNPGTGEYGYTF.